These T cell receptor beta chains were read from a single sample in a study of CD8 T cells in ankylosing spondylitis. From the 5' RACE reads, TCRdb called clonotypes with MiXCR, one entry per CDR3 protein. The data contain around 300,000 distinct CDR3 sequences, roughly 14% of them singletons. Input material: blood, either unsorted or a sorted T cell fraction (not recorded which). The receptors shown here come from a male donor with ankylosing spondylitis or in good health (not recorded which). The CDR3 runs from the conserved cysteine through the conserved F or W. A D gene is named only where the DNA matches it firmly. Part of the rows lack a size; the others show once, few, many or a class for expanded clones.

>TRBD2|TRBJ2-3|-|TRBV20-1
TGCAGTGCAGAAGCCGGGACTAGCGAGGTGGATACGCAGTATTTT
CSAEAGTSEVDTQYF
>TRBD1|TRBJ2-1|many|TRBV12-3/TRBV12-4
TGTGCCAGCAGTTTCAAGGGGGCTGGTGAGCAGTTCTTC
CASSFKGAGEQFF
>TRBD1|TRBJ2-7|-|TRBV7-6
TGTGCCAGCAGCTTAGAATACCCGGGACAGGGTGGCGAGCAGTACTTC
CASSLEYPGQGGEQYF
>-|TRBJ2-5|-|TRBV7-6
TGTGCCAGCAGCCCGTTAGGGGGGTCACAAGAGACCCAGTACTTC
CASSPLGGSQETQYF
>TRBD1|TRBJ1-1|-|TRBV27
TGTGCCAGCCGTTCGGGACAGTTGAACACTGAAGCTTTCTTT
CASRSGQLNTEAFF
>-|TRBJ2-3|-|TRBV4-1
TGCGCCAGCAGCCCGGAGGTAAGGTCCGGGGCAGATACGCAGTATTTT
CASSPEVRSGADTQYF
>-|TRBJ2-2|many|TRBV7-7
TGTGCCAGCAGCGCGAACACCGGGGAGCTGTTTTTT
CASSANTGELFF
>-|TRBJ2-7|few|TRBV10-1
TGCGCCAGCAGTGAGCTCTCCTGGGACCGTGGGGGGCAGTACTTC
CASSELSWDRGGQYF
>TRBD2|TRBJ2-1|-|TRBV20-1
TGCAGTGCTAGAGATCGGCGGGGGGGCCCAGCTGAGCAGTTCTTC
CSARDRRGGPAEQFF
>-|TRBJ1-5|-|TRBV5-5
TGTGCCAGCAGCTTTCAGGCGGAACAGCCCCAGCATTTT
CASSFQAEQPQHF
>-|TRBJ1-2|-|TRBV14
TGTGCCAGCAGCAGGGGGGGCCTCGGCTATGGCTACACCTTC
CASSRGGLGYGYTF
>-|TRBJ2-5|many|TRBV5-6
TGTGCCAGCAGCCCTTTTACCCAAGAGACCCAGTACTTC
CASSPFTQETQYF
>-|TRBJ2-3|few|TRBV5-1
TGCGCCAGCAGCCCCAGCGGCTACAGCACAGATACGCAGTATTTT
CASSPSGYSTDTQYF
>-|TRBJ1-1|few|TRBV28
TGTGCCAGCGCCATCGGGCTGGCGAACACTGAAGCTTTCTTT
CASAIGLANTEAFF
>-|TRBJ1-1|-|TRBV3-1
TGTGCCAGCAGCCACCACGGCAGTCCGGACACTGAAGCTTTCTTT
CASSHHGSPDTEAFF
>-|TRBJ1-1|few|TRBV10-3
TGTGCCATCAGTGAAGGGCAGGGAGGAACTGAAGCTTTCTTT
CAISEGQGGTEAFF
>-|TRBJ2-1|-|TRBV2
TGTGCCAGCAGTGAGCGGGGAGTTGCCTACAATGAGCAGTTCTTC
CASSERGVAYNEQFF
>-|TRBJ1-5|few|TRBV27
TGTGCCAGCGGGGGGGGCCTCGGTCAGCCCCAGCATTTT
CASGGGLGQPQHF
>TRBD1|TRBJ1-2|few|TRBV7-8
TGTGCCAGCAGCCTAGAGGGACAGGGTTATGGCTACACCTTC
CASSLEGQGYGYTF
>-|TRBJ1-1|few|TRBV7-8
TGTGCCACAACCTCAGTTGTGGTGGGGAACACTGAAGCTTTCTTT
CATTSVVVGNTEAFF
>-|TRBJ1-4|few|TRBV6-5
TGTGCCAGCAGTTACTGGGCTGCAACTAATGAAAAACTGTTTTTT
CASSYWAATNEKLFF
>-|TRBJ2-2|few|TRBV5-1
TGCGCCAGCAGCGCCGGGACACTAAACACCGGGGAGCTGTTTTTT
CASSAGTLNTGELFF
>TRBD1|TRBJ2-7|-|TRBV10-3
TGTGCCATCAGTGGACAGGGGGAGTCCTACGAGCAGTACTTC
CAISGQGESYEQYF
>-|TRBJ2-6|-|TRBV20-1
TGCAGTGCTAAGGGGGGGCTAAACTTCCCCTCTGGGGCCAACGTCCTGACTTTC
CSAKGGLNFPSGANVLTF
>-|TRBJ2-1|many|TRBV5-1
TGCGCCAGCAGCCGGGACTTCGAATTATACAATGAGCAGTTCTTC
CASSRDFELYNEQFF